This TCR beta chain comes out of a study of blood T cell repertoires in COVID-19. Ages ranged from about 18 to 89 years, with residence in more than 20 US areas. Data came from immunoSEQ multiplex PCR; TCRdb stores just in-frame clones and leaves some out. The top ten clones hold approximately 2% of a sample with 250,000 to 300,000 clones, over 75% of them seen once. The CDR3 is 16 residues long. The germline gives CDR1 SGHRS, CDR2 YFSETQ. Trimming at V came to 3 bases and at J to 0 bases, leaving 6 bases not matched to a gene. The sequenced material came from PBMCs or T cells enriched from blood (not recorded which). The rearrangement uses TRBV5-1 and TRBJ1-3, with TRBD1 identical over 7 bases. The clonotype comes from a woman aged 45-59 years who had recovered from COVID-19. CDR3 nucleotide sequence: TGCGCCAGCAGCTCGGGACAGACAAGCTCTGGAAACACCATATATTTT. This translates into CASSSGQTSSGNTIYF.